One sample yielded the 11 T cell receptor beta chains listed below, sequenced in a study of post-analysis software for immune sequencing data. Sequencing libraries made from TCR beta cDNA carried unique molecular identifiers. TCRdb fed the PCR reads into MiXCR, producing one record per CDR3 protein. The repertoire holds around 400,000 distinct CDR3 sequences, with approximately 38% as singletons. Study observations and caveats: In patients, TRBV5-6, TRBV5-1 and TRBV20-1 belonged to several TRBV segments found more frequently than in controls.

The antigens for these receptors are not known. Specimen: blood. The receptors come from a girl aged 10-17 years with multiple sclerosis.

The CDR3 bases are TGTGCCAGCAGCCTACAGGGATATTCCTACGAGCAGTACTTC. This gives the protein CASSLQGYSYEQYF. V is TRBV7-2 and J is TRBJ2-7; possible D gene TRBD1, 6 bases. The germline gives CDR1 SGHTA, CDR2 FQGNSA. This CDR3 has 14 amino acids. V lost 5 bases and J 1 base, leaving 12 bases between the germline ends.

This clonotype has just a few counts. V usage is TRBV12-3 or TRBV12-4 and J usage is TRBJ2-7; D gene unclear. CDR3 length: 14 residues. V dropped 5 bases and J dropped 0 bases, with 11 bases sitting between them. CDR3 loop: CASSTGHSSYEQYF. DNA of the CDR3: TGTGCCAGCAGTACGGGCCACAGCTCCTACGAGCAGTACTTC.

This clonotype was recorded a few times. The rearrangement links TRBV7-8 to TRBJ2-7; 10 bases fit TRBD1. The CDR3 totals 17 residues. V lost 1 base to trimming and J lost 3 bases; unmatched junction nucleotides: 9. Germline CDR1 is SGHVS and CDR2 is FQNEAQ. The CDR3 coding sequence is TGTGCCAGCAGCTTAGTCGACGGGACAGGGGACGTCTACGAGCAGTACTTC. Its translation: CASSLVDGTGDVYEQYF. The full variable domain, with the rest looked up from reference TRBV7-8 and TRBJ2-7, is GAGVSQSPRYKVAKRGQDVALRCDPISGHVSLFWYQQALGQGPEFLTYFQNEAQLDKSGLPSDRFFAERPEGSVSTLKIQRTQQEDSAVYLCASSLVDGTGDVYEQYFGPGTRLTVT.

CDR3 nucleotide sequence: TGTGCCAGCGGACAACAGGGGTTGCAGCCCCAGCATTTT. Residues: CASGQQGLQPQHF. V is TRBV27 and J is TRBJ1-5; TRBD1 matches at 7 bases. The ends lost 8 bases at V and 7 bases at J; junction bases unmatched: 8. Germline lookup yields CDR1 MNHEY and CDR2 SMNVEV (reference sequence). There are 13 residues in the CDR3.

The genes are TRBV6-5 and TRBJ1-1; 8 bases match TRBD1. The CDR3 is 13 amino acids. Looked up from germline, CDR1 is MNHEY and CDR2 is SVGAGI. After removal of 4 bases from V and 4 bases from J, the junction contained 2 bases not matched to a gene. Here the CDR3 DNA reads TGTGCCAGCAGTTCCGACAGGGGCACTGAAGCTTTCTTT. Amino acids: CASSSDRGTEAFF.

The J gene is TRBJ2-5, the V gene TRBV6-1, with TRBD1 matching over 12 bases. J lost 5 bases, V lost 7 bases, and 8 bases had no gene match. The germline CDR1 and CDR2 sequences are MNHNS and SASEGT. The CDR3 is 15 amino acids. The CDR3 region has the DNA TGTGCCAGCACATGGGACAGGGGGCAAAGGGAGACCCAGTACTTC. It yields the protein CASTWDRGQRETQYF.

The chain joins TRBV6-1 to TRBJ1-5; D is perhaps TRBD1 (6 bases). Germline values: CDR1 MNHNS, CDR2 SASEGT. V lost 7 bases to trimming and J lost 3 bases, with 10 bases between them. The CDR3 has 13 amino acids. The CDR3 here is CASTWTDNQPQHF. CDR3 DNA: TGTGCCAGCACCTGGACAGACAATCAGCCCCAGCATTTT.

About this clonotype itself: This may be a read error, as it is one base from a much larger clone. The DNA for the CDR3 is TGCGCCAGCAGCCCAAGACTAGACAATGGGCAGTTCTTC. It codes for CASSPRLDNGQFF. J is TRBJ2-1 and V is TRBV4-1; perhaps TRBD2 as D (6 bases). This CDR3 region has 13 residues. The germline gives CDR1 MGHRA, CDR2 YSYEKL.

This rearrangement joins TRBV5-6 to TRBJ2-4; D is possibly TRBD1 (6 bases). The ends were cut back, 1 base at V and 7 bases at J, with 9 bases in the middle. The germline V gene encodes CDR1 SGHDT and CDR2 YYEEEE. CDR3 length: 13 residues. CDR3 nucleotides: TGTGCCAGCAGCTTGACAGGGATCAACATTCAGTACTTC. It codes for CASSLTGINIQYF. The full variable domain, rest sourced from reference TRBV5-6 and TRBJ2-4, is DAGVTQSPTHLIKTRGQQVTLRCSPKSGHDTVSWYQQALGQGPQFIFQYYEEEERQRGNFPDRFSGHQFPNYSSELNVNALLLGDSALYLCASSLTGINIQYFGAGTRLSVL.

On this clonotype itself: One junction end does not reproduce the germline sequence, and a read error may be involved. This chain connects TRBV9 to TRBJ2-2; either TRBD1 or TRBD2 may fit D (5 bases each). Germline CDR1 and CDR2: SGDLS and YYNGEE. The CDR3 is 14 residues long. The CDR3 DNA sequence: TGTGCCAGCAGCGTAGAATTAGGGGCCGGGGAGCGGTTTTTT. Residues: CASSVELGAGERFF. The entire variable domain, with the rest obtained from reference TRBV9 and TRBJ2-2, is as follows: DSGVTQTPKHLITATGQRVTLRCSPRSGDLSVYWYQQSLDQGLQFLIQYYNGEERAKGNILERFSAQQFPDLHSELNLSSLELGDSALYFCASSVELGAGERFFGEGSRLTVL.

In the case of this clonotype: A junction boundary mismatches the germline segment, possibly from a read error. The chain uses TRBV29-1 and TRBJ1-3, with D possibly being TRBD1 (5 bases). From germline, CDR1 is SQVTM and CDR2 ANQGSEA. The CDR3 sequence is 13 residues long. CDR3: CSVDGGTENTTYF. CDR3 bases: TGCAGCGTTGACGGAGGGACTGAAAACACCACATATTTT.